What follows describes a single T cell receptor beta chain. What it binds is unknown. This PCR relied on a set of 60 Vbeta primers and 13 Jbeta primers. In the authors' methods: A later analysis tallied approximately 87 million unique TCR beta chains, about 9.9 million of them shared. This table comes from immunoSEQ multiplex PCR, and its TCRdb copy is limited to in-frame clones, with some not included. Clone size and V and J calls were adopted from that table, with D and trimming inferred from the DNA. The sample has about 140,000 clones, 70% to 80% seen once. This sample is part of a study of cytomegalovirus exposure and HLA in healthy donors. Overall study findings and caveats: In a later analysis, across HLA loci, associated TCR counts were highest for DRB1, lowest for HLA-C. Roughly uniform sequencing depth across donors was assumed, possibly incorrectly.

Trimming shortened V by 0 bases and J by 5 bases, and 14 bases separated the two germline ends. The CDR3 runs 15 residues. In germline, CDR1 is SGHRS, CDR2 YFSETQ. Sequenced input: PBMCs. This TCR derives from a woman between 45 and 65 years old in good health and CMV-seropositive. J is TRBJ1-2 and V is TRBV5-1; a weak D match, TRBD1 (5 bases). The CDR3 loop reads CASSLEYGGGYGYTF. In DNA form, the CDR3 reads TGCGCCAGCAGCTTGGAGTACGGTGGGGGGTATGGCTACACCTTC.